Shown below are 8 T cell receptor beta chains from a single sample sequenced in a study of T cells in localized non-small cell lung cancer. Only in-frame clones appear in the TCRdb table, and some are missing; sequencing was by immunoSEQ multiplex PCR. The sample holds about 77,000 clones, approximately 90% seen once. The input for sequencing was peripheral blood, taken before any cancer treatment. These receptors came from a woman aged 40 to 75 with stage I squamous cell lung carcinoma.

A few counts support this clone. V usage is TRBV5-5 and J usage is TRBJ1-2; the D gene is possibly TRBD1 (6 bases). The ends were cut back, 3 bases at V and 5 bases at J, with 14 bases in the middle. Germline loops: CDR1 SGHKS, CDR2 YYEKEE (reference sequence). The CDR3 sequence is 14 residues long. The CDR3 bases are TGTGCCAGCAGCTACAGGAAGGGGGATTATGGCTACACCTTC. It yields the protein CASSYRKGDYGYTF.

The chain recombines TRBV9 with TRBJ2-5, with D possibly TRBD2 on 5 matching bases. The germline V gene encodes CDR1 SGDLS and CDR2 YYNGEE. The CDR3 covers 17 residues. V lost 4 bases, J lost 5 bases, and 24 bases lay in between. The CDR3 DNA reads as TGTGCCAGCAGCCTCTCCGGCGGTTCTTCCGGCGGGGAGACCCAGTACTTC. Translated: CASSLSGGSSGGETQYF.

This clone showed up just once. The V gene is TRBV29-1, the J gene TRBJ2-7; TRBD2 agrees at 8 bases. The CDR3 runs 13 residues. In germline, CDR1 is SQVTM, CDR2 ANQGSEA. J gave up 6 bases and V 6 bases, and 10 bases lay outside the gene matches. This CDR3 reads CSVSSGGPLEQYF. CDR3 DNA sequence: TGCAGCGTATCAAGCGGGGGACCCCTCGAGCAGTACTTC.

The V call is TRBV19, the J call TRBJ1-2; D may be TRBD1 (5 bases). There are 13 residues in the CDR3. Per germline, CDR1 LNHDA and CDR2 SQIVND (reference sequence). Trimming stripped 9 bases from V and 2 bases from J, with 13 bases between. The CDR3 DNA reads TGTGCCAGCAGTGGGGACGGAAACTATGGCTACACCTTC. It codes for CASSGDGNYGYTF.

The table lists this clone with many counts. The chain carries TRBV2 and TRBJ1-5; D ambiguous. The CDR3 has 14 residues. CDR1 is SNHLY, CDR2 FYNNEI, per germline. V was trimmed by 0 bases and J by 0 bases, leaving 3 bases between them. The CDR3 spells CASSEAFSNQPQHF. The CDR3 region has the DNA TGTGCCAGCAGTGAAGCTTTTAGCAATCAGCCCCAGCATTTT.

CDR3 loop: CASTSQGLAEAFF. For the CDR3, the DNA is TGTGCCAGTACCTCGCAGGGACTGGCTGAAGCTTTCTTT. The gene calls are TRBV19 and TRBJ1-1; TRBD1 might be the D (5 bases). The CDR3 is 13 amino acids. Trimming removed 7 bases at V and 6 bases at J, with 15 bases between. The germline V gene has CDR1 LNHDA and CDR2 SQIVND (reference sequence).

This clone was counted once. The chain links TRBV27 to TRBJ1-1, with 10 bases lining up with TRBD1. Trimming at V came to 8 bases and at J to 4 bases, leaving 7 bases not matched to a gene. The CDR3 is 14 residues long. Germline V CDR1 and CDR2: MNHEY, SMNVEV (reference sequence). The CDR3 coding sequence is TGTGCCAGCGGCACTCGGACAGGGGGCACTGAAGCTTTCTTT. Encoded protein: CASGTRTGGTEAFF.

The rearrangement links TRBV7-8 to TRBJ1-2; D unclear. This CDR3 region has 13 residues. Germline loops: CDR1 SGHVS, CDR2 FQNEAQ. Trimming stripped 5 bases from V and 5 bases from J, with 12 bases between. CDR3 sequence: CASSADTEYGYTF. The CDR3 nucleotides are TGTGCCAGCAGCGCCGATACAGAATATGGCTACACCTTC.